This T cell receptor (beta chain) was found in a study of tissue T cells after allogeneic stem cell transplantation. Sample time point: mouse harvest day 7 after allogeneic transplant. The graft held 10^6 splenic CD5+ T cells and 10^7 T-cell-depleted bone marrow cells. B6 (H2b) cells into BALB/c (H2d) mice; tissues taken at day 7 or 14. Comments on this clone: Its antigen is as yet unknown. Genes and germline are mouse. Read sequence stops 1 residue before the CDR3 end, and the germline J gene provides the missing end.

Assay: immunoSEQ multiplex PCR; the TCRdb copy retains only in-frame clones and omits some. The sample carries 5,500 to 7,500 clones, around 43% recorded once. General study points: TCR repertoires tracked anatomic similarity, regardless of disease or transplant status. Shared clones across patients were few; motif clustering revealed tissue-specific shared signatures.

Germline assignment: CDR1 KGHPV and CDR2 FQNQEV (reference sequence). The V end lost 7 bases, the J end lost 1 base, and 7 bases lay between the germline ends. The CDR3 runs 12 residues. Sequencing was performed on lymph node tissue. This receptor was identified in a female BALB/c mouse given C57BL/6 T cells with graft-versus-host disease after an allogeneic hematopoietic cell transplant. The gene calls are TRBV26 and TRBJ1-1; D not certain. CDR3 bases read: TGTGCCAGCACTCGCCAAAACACAGAAGTCTTC. It codes for CASTRQNTEVF. The full CDR3 protein reads CASTRQNTEVFF.